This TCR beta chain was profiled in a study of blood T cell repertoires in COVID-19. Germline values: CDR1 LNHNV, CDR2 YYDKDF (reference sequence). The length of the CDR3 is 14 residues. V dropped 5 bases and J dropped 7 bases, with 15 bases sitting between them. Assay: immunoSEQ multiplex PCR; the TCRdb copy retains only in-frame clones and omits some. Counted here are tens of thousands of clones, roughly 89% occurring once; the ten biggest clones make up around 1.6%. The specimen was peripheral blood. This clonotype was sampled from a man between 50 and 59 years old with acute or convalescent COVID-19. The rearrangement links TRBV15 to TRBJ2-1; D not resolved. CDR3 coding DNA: TGTGCCACCAGCGCCCAGACGGCCGGGAATGAGCAGTTCTTC. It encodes CATSAQTAGNEQFF.